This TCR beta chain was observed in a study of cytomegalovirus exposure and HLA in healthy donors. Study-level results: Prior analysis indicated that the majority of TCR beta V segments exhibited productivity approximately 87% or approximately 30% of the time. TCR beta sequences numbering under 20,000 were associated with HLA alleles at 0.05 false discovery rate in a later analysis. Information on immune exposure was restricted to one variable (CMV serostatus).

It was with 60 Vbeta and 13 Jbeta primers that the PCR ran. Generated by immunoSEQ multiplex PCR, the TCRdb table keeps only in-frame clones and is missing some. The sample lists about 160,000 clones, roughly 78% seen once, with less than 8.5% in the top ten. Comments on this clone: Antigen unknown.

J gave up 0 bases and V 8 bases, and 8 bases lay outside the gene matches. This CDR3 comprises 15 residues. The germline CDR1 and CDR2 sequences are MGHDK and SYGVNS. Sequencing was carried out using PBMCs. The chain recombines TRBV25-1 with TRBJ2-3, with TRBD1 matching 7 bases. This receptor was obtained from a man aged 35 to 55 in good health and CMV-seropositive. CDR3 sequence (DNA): TGTGCCAGCGGGCTGGGACAGACTAGCACAGATACGCAGTATTTT. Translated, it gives CASGLGQTSTDTQYF.